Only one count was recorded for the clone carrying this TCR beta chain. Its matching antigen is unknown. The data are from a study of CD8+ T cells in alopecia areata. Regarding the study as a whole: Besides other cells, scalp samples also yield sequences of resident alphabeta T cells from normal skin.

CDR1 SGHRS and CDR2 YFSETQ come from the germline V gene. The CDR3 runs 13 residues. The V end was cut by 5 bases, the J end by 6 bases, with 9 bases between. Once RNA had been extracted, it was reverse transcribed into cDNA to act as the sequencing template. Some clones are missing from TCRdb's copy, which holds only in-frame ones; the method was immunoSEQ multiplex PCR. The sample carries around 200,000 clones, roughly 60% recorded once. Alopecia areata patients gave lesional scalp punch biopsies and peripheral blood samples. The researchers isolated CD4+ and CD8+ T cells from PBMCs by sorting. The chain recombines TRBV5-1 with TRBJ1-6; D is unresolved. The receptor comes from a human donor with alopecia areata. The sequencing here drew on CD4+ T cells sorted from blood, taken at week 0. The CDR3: CASRQDVNSPLHF. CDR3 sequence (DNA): TGCGCCAGCAGGCAGGATGTTAATTCACCCCTCCACTTT.